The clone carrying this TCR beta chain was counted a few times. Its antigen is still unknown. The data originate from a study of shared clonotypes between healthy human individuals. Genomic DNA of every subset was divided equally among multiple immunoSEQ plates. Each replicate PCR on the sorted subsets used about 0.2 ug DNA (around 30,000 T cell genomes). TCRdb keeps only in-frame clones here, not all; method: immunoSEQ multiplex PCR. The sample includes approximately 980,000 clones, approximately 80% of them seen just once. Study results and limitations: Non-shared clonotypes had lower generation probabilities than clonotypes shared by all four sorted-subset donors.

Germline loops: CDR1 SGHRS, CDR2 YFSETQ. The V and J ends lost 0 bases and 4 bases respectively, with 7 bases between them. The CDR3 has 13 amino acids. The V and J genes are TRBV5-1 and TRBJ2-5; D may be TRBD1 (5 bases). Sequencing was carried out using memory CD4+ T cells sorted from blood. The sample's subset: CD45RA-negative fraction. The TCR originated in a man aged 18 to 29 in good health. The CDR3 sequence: CASSLGRVETQYF. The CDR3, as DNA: TGCGCCAGCAGCTTGGGCAGGGTAGAGACCCAGTACTTC.